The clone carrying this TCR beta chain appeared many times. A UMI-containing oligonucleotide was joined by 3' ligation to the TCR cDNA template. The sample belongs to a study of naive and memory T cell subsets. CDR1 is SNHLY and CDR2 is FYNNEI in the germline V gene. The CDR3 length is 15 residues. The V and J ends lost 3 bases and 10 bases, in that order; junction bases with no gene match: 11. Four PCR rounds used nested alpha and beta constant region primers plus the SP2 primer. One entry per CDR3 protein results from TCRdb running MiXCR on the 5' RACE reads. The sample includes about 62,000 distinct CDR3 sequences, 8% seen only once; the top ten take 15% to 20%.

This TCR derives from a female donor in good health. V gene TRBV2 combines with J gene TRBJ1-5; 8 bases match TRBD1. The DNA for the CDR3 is TGTGCCAGCAGTGACGGGGGACAGGAGATTTTTCCCCAGCATTTT. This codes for CASSDGGQEIFPQHF.